The 11 T cell receptor beta chains listed next were all sequenced from one sample in a study of shared clonotypes between healthy human individuals. Sequenced by immunoSEQ multiplex PCR; TCRdb stores in-frame clones only, minus some. The table shows about 2.3 million clones, with over 85% occurring only once. The sample taken for sequencing was naive CD4+ T cells from PBMCs. Described subset: CD45RA+ positively selected. Receptors originate from a man younger than 30 in good health. Some clones in this sample may be carry-over from other donors' samples.

This clone was detected once. This CDR3 is also generated by other DNA sequences in the sample. The J gene is TRBJ2-7, the V gene TRBV10-3; perhaps TRBD1 as D (5 bases). Germline V gene lookup returns CDR1 ENHRY and CDR2 SYGVKD. The CDR3 runs to 12 residues. V was shortened by 2 bases and J by 3 bases, with 5 bases between the two germline ends. CDR3 region: CAISEQGYEQYF. The CDR3 DNA follows: TGTGCCATCAGTGAGCAGGGCTACGAGCAGTACTTC.

This sequence joins TRBV4-3 and TRBJ2-1; 9 positions agree with TRBD2. This CDR3 has 18 residues. Germline V gives CDR1 LGHNA, CDR2 YSLEER. Unmatched junction bases numbered 8, after V lost 0 bases and J lost 2 bases. CDR3 coding DNA: TGCGCCAGCAGCCAAGAAGCGGGAGCGGGGGGCCCCTACAATGAGCAGTTCTTC. Its translation: CASSQEAGAGGPYNEQFF.

This rearrangement joins TRBV11-2 to TRBJ2-1; no reliable D call. CDR3 length: 11 amino acids. Looked up from germline, CDR1 is SGHAT and CDR2 is FQNNGV. Trimming left V 2 bases short and J 7 bases short, with 3 bases between. The CDR3 loop reads CASSLKNEQFF. Here the CDR3 DNA reads TGTGCCAGCAGCTTAAAAAATGAGCAGTTCTTC.

The chain has TRBV6-1 and TRBJ1-5; D is unresolved. V was clipped by 2 bases and J by 9 bases, with 11 bases between them. Germline V gene lookup returns CDR1 MNHNS and CDR2 SASEGT. The CDR3 totals 13 residues. The CDR3 sequence is CASSEQGGLPQHF. The CDR3 DNA is TGTGCCAGCAGTGAACAAGGTGGGTTGCCCCAGCATTTT.

In the case of this clone: Additional DNA sequences in this sample encode the identical CDR3. This rearrangement joins TRBV18 to TRBJ2-7; no clear D. CDR3 length equals 12 residues. CDR1 is KGHSH, CDR2 LQKENI, per germline. The V gene lost 1 base and the J gene lost 5 bases, with 6 bases spanning the gap. The CDR3 DNA reads TGTGCCAGCTCACCACAGGGCAACGAGCAGTACTTC. Amino acids: CASSPQGNEQYF.

This clone was counted a single time. The rearrangement links TRBV27 to TRBJ1-1; maybe TRBD1 (5 bases). Germline-derived CDR1 and CDR2 are MNHEY and SMNVEV (reference sequence). CDR3 length equals 15 residues. The V end lost 7 bases, the J end lost 3 bases, and 18 bases lay between the germline ends. CDR3 nucleotides: TGTGCCAGCAACTCCCACGGGGGGGTCCACACTGAAGCTTTCTTT. This codes for CASNSHGGVHTEAFF.

CDR3 DNA: TGTGCCAGCAGTCGGGCCGTAGCTAACTATGGCTACACCTTC. The encoded protein is CASSRAVANYGYTF. The chain recombines TRBV28 with TRBJ1-2; D is unclear. Between the trimmed V and J ends, which lost 5 bases and 0 bases, there was a span of 10 bases. Germline V CDR1 and CDR2: MDHEN, SYDVKM. This CDR3 is built from 14 residues.

The chain is built from TRBV30 and TRBJ1-5, with no clear D. The V end lost 0 bases, the J end lost 3 bases, and 9 bases lay between the germline ends. CDR1 is GTSNPN, CDR2 SVGIG, per germline (reference sequence). CDR3 length: 14 residues. The CDR3 sequence: CAWSVSSYNQPQHF. DNA for the CDR3: TGTGCCTGGAGTGTAAGCAGTTACAATCAGCCCCAGCATTTT. Using reference TRBV30 and TRBJ1-5 for the parts outside the CDR3, the full variable domain is SQTIHQWPATLVQPVGSPLSLECTVEGTSNPNLYWYRQAAGRGLQLLFYSVGIGQISSEVPQNLSASRPQDRQFILSSKKLLLSDSGFYLCAWSVSSYNQPQHFGDGTRLSIL.

The chain links TRBV29-1 to TRBJ1-1; no definite D call. Germline-derived CDR1 and CDR2 are SQVTM and ANQGSEA. CDR3 size: 14 residues. V shed 5 bases and J shed 3 bases, with 16 bases lying between them. This CDR3 reads CSVQFLREDTEAFF. CDR3 in DNA: TGCAGCGTTCAATTTTTGAGGGAGGACACTGAAGCTTTCTTT.

Comments on this clone: Additional DNA sequences in this sample encode the identical CDR3. The V gene is TRBV29-1, the J gene TRBJ2-3; unclear D gene. The CDR3 sequence is 10 residues long. Germline V lookup: CDR1 SQVTM, CDR2 ANQGSEA. The V end was cut by 4 bases, the J end by 5 bases, with 4 bases between. CDR3 loop: CSVGRDTQYF. The DNA for the CDR3 is TGCAGCGTTGGTAGAGATACGCAGTATTTT.

Of note for this clone: The germline gene is not matched at one end of the junction; a read error may be the cause. The chain links TRBV5-1 to TRBJ2-3; 11 bases align to TRBD2. The CDR3 runs 13 residues. Germline values: CDR1 SGHRS, CDR2 YFSETQ. The CDR3: CASSSMTGTSGAF. Here the CDR3 DNA reads TGCGCCAGCAGCTCAATGACCGGGACTAGCGGAGCATTT.